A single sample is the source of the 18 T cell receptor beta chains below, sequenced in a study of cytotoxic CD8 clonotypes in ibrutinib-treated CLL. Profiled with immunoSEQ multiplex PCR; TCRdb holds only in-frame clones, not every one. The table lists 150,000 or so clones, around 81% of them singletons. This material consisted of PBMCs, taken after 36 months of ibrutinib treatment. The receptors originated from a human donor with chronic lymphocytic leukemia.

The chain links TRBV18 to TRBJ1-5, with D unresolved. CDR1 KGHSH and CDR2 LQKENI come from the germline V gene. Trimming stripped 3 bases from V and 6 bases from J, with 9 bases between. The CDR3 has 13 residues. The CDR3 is CASSPLEGQPQHF. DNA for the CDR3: TGTGCCAGCTCACCCCTCGAGGGTCAGCCCCAGCATTTT.

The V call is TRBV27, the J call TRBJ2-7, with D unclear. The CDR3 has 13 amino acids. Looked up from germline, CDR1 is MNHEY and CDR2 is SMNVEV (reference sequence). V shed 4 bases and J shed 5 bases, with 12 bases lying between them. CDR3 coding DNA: TGTGCCAGCAGTTCGATGAGAATCAACGAGCAGTACTTC. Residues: CASSSMRINEQYF.

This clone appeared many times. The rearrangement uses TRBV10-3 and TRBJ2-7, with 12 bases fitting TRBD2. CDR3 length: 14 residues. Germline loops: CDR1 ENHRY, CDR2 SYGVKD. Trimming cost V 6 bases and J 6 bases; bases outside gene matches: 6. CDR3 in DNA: TGTGCCATCAGCCTGACTAGCGGGGGTGGCGAGCAGTACTTC. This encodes CAISLTSGGGEQYF.

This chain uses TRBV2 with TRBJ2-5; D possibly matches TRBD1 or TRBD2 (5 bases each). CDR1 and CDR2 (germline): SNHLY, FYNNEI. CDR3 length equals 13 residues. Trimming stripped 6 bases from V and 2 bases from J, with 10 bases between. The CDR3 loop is CASRGVPQETQYF. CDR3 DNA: TGTGCCAGCAGGGGGGTACCACAAGAGACCCAGTACTTC.

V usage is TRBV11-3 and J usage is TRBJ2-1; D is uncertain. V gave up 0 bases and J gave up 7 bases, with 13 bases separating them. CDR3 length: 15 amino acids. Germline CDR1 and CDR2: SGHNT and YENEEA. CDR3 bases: TGTGCCAGCAGCTTAGATGGTAATTCCGGGAATGAGCAGTTCTTC. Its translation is CASSLDGNSGNEQFF.

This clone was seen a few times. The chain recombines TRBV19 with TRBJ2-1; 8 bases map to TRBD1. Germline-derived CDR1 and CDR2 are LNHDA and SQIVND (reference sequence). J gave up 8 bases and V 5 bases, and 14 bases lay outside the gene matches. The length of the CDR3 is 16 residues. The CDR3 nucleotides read TGTGCCAGTAGTTCCCCTGGGGGCAGGGGGCTCGATGAGCAGTTCTTC. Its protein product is CASSSPGGRGLDEQFF.

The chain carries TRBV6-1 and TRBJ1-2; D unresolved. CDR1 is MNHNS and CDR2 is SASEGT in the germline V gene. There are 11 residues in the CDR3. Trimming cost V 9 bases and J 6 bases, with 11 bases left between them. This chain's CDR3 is CARRAEDGYTF. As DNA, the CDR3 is TGTGCCAGGAGGGCGGAGGATGGCTACACCTTC.

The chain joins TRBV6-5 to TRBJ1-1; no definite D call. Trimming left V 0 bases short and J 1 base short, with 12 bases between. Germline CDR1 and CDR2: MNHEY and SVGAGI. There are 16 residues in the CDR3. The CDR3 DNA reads TGTGCCAGCAGTTACTCCTATAGCCGAAGGAACACTGAAGCTTTCTTT. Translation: CASSYSYSRRNTEAFF.

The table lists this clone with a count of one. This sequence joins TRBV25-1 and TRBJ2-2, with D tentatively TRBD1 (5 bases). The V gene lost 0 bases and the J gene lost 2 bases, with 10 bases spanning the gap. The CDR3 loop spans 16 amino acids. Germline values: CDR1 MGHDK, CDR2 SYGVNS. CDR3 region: CASSEYWGTNTGELFF. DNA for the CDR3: TGTGCCAGCAGTGAATATTGGGGCACCAACACCGGGGAGCTGTTTTTT.

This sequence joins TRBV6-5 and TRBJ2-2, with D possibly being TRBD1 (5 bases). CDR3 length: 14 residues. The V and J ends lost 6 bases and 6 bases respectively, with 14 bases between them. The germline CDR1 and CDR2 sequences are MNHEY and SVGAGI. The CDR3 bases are TGTGCCAGCAGCACCCAAACAGGTGCCGGGGAGCTGTTTTTT. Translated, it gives CASSTQTGAGELFF.

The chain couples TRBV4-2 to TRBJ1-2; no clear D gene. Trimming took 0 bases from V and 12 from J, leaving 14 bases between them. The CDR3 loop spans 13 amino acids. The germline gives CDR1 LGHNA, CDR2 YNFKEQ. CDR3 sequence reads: CASSQDLGQENTF. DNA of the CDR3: TGTGCCAGCAGCCAAGATCTAGGGCAGGAGAACACCTTC.

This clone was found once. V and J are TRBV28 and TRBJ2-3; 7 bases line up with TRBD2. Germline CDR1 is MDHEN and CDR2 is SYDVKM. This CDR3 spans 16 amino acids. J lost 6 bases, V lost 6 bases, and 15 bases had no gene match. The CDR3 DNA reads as TGTGCCAGCAGGCCCCCCTCAGCGGGGAGAACGGATACGCAGTATTTT. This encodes CASRPPSAGRTDTQYF. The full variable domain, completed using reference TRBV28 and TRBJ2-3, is DVKVTQSSRYLVKRTGEKVFLECVQDMDHENMFWYRQDPGLGLRLIYFSYDVKMKEKGDIPEGYSVSREKKERFSLILESASTNQTSMYLCASRPPSAGRTDTQYFGPGTRLTVL.

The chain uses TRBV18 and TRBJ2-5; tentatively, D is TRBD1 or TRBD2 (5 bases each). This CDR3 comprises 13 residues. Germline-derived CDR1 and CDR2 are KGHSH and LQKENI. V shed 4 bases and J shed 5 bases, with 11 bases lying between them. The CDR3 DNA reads TGTGCCAGCTCACGAGGGGTGTCGGAGACCCAGTACTTC. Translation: CASSRGVSETQYF.

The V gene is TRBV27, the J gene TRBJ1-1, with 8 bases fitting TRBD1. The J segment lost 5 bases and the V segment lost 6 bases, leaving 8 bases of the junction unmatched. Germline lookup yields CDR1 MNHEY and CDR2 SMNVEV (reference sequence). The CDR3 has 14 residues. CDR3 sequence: CASRPTGGWTEAFF. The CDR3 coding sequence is TGTGCCAGCAGGCCTACAGGGGGGTGGACTGAAGCTTTCTTT.

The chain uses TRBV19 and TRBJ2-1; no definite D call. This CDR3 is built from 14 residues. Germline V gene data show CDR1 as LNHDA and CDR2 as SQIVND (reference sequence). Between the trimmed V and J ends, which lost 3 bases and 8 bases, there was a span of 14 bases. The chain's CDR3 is CASSIGGNRDEQFF. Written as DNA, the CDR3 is TGTGCCAGTAGTATCGGTGGCAACCGGGATGAGCAGTTCTTC.

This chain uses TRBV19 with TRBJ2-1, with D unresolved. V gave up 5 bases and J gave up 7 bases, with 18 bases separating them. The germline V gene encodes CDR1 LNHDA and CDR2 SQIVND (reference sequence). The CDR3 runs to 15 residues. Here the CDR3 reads CASSPSPYTSNEQFF. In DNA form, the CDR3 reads TGTGCCAGTAGTCCATCGCCTTATACTTCAAATGAGCAGTTCTTC.

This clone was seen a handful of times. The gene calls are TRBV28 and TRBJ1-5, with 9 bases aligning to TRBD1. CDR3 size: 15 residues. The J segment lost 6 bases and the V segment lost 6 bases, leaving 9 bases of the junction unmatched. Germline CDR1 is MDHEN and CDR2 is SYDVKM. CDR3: CASRWGTGIFQPQHF. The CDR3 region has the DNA TGTGCCAGCAGGTGGGGGACAGGGATCTTTCAGCCCCAGCATTTT.

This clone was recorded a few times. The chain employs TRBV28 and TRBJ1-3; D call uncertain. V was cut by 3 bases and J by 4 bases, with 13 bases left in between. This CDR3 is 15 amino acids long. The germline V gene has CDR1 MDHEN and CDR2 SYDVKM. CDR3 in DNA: TGTGCCAGCAGTTTCGGCCGACTGAAGGGAAACACCATATATTTT. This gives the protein CASSFGRLKGNTIYF.